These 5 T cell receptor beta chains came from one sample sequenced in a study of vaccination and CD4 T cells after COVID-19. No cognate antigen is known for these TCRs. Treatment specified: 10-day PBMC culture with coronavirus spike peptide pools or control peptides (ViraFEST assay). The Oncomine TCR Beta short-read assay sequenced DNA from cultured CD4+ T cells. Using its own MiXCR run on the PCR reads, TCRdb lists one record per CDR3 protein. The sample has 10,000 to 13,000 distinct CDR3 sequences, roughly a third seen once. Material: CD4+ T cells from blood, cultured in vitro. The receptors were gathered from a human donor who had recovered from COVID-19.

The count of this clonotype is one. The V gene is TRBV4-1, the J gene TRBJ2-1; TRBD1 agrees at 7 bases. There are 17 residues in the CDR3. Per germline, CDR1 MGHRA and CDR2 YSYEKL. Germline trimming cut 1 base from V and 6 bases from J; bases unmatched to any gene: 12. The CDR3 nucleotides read TGCGCCAGCAGCCAAGCATTTATCGGGACAGCCGTCAATGAGCAGTTCTTC. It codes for CASSQAFIGTAVNEQFF.

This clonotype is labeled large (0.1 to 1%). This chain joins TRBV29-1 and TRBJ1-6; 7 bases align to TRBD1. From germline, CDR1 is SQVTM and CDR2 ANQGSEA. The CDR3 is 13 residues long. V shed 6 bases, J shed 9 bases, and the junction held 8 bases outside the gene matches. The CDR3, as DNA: TGCAGCGTGTTGACAGGGAGAGGTTCACCCCTCCACTTT. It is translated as CSVLTGRGSPLHF.

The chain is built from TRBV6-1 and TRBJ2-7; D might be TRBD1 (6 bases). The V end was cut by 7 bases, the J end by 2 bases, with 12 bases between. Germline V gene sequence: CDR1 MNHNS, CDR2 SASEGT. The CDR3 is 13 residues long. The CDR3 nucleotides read TGTGCCAGCACCCAGGGGAGCCCCTACGAGCAGTACTTC. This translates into CASTQGSPYEQYF.

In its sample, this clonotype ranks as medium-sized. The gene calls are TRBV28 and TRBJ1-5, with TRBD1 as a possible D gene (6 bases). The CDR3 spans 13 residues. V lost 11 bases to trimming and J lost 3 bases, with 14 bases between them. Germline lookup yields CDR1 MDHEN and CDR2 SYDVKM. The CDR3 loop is CAGNRVSNQPQHF. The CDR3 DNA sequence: TGTGCCGGTAACAGGGTCTCCAATCAGCCCCAGCATTTT.

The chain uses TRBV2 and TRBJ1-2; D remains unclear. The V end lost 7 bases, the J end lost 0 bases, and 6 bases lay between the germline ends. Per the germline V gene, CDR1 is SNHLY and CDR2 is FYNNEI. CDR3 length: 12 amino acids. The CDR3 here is CASTSSNYGYTF. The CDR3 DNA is TGTGCCAGCACTTCATCTAACTATGGCTACACCTTC.